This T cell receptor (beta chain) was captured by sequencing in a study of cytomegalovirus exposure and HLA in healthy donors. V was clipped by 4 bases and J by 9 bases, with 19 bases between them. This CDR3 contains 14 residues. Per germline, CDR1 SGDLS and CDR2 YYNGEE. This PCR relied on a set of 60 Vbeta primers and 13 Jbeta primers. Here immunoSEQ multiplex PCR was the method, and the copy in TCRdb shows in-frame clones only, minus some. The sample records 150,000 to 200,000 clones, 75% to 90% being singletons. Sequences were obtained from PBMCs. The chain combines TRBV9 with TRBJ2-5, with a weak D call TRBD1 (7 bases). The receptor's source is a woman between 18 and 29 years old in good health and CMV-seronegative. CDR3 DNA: TGTGCCAGCAGCTCCCGGGACAGTCCGGGGGCCCAGTACTTC. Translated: CASSSRDSPGAQYF. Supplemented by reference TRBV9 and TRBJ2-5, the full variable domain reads DSGVTQTPKHLITATGQRVTLRCSPRSGDLSVYWYQQSLDQGLQFLIQYYNGEERAKGNILERFSAQQFPDLHSELNLSSLELGDSALYFCASSSRDSPGAQYFGPGTRLLVL.